This TCR beta chain was found in a study of T cell changes during pregnancy in multiple sclerosis (dated by TCRdb to the late 2010s). Regarding the research as a whole: Changes in the T cell repertoire over the course of pregnancy were examined in this study in women with multiple sclerosis.

V is trimmed back by 4 bases and J by 4 bases, and the junction contains 8 bases that no gene match accounts for. Counted from cysteine to phenylalanine, this CDR3 has 15 amino acids. The CDR3 DNA has 45 bases and is translated from base 1. CDR1 and CDR2 are read off the germline V gene (reference sequence) as SGHNT and YYREEE. Concerning this clone: Its antigen remains undetermined. Nothing much larger sits one base from this clone, and base qualities are not available.

Library method: the immunoSEQ multiplex PCR assay. The source is immuneACCESS, and TCRdb retained only in-frame sequences with V and J called. Part of the clones is not carried over; for the studies checked, unresolved V genes explain less than half of this, and the remainder is unexplained. In this sample the table shows tens of thousands of clones, around 92% of which occur a single time. The ten top clones hold roughly 2% of the sample. The chain is made from TRBV5-4 and TRBJ2-5; 9 junctional bases match TRBD1. Here the sequenced sample was peripheral blood, taken in the third trimester of pregnancy. This TCR was recovered from a female donor in good health, enrolled as a control in a pregnancy study. The CDR3: CASSPGQGRGETQYF. The bases read TGTGCCAGCAGCCCTGGACAGGGGCGAGGAGAGACCCAGTACTTC. The entire variable domain, with the stretches around the CDR3 drawn from the reference TRBV5-4 and TRBJ2-5 proteins, is ETGVTQSPTHLIKTRGQQVTLRCSSQSGHNTVSWYQQALGQGPQFIFQYYREEENGRGNFPPRFSGLQFPNYSSELNVNALELDDSALYLCASSPGQGRGETQYFGPGTRLLVL.